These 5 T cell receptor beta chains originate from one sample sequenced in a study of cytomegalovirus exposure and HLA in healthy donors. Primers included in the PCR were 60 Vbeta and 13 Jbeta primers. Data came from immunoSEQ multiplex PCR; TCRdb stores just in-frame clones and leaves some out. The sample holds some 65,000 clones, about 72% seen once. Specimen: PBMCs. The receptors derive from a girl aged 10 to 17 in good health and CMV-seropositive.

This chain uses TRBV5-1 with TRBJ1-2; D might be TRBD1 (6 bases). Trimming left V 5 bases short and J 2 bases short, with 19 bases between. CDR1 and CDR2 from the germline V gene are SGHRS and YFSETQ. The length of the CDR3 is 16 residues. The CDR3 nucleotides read TGCGCCAGCAGGCCGAGCCCCGCAGGGGTCAACTATGGCTACACCTTC. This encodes CASRPSPAGVNYGYTF.

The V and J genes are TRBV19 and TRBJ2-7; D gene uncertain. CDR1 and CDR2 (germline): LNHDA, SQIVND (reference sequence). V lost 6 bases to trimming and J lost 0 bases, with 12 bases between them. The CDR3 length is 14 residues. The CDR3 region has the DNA TGTGCCAGTAGGCAGCGCGCCAGCTCCTACGAGCAGTACTTC. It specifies CASRQRASSYEQYF.

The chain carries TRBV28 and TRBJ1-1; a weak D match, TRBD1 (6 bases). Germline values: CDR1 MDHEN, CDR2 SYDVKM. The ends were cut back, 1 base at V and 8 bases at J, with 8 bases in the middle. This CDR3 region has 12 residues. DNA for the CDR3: TGTGCCAGCAGTTTATCAGGGGCCGAAGCTTTCTTT. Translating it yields CASSLSGAEAFF.

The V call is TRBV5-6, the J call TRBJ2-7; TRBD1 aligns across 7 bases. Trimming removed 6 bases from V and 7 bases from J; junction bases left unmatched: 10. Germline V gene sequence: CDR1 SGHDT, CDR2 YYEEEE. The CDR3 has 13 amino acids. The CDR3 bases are TGTGCCAGCACCGTACGACAGGGCCGGGAGCAGTACTTC. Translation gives CASTVRQGREQYF.

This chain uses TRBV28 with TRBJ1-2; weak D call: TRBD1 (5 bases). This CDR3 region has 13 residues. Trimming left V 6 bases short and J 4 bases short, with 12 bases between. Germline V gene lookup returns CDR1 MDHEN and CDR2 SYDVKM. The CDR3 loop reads CASRTVPAYGYTF. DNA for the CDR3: TGTGCCAGCAGGACAGTACCGGCCTATGGCTACACCTTC.